This TCR beta chain derives from a study of vaccination effects on CD4 cells after COVID-19. Sequencing followed a ViraFEST assay step that expanded antigen-specific CD4+ T cells with viral peptide pools. The culture ran for about 11 days, and then CD4+ T cells were isolated. No vaccinee had earlier SARS-CoV-2 infection, and nucleocapsid antibodies were negative. Libraries were prepared by immunoSEQ multiplex PCR; TCRdb keeps only in-frame clonotypes and omits some of them. The data hold approximately 74,000 clones, with about four fifths observed a single time. With regard to this clone: The antigen is not known.

The J segment lost 3 bases and the V segment lost 4 bases, leaving 4 bases of the junction unmatched. Germline V gives CDR1 SNHLY, CDR2 FYNNEI. The CDR3 length is 15 residues. V is TRBV2 and J is TRBJ1-1; 11 bases line up with TRBD1. This specimen was CD4+ T cells from PBMCs cultured with HCoV-NL63 spike peptides, taken before COVID-19 vaccination. The clonotype comes from a human donor who received a COVID-19 vaccine. The CDR3 here is CASSGTGGADTEAFF. CDR3 sequence (DNA): TGTGCCAGCAGTGGGACAGGGGGCGCGGACACTGAAGCTTTCTTT.